This T cell receptor beta chain was recovered during a study of regulatory T cells in long-lasting Graves disease. Study observations and caveats: The persistent group shared some 2,700 public clonotypes, more than the approximately 890 shared by new patients. Accuracy may have suffered from the small sample size.

The CDR3 covers 15 residues. V shed 0 bases and J shed 4 bases, with 12 bases lying between them. CDR1 MNHNS and CDR2 SASEGT come from the germline V gene. Time point denoted: newly diagnosed GD, antithyroid drugs for less than 3 months. PBMC RNA served as the TCR library source. Building of the TCR beta libraries involved iRepertoire HTBI primers and Arm-PCR of CDR3 regions. TCRdb re-called the multiplex PCR reads through MiXCR, storing one row per CDR3 protein. The table lists 400,000 to 650,000 distinct CDR3 sequences, about 16% of them singletons. In the case of this clonotype: The antigen is not known.

The same specimen was also included in a second study, on T cells in Graves' hyperthyroidism and ophthalmopathy. That paper adds: Lactation, pregnancy, other autoimmune disease or uncontrolled infection led to exclusion of patients. RT-PCR in the first round (using the HTBI primer set) targeted the TCR CDR3.

This TCR derives from a woman aged 40-65 years with Graves disease. The material sequenced was peripheral blood mononuclear cells (PBMCs), taken at new diagnosis, from a patient treated with antithyroid drugs. The chain uses TRBV6-1 and TRBJ2-5, with D perhaps TRBD2 (5 bases). The CDR3 sequence is CASSEAGLAGETQYF. CDR3 bases: TGTGCCAGCAGTGAAGCAGGCCTCGCGGGAGAGACCCAGTACTTC.